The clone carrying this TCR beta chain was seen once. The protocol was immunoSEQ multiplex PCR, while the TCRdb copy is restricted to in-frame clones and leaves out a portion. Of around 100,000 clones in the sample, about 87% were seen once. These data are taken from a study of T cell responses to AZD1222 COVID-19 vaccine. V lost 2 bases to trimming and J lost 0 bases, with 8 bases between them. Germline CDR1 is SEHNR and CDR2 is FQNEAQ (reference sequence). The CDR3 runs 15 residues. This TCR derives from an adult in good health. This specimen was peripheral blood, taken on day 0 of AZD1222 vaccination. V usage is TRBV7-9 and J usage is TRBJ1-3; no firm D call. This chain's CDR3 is CASSLHSFSGNTIYF. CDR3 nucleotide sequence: TGTGCCAGCAGCTTACACAGCTTCTCTGGAAACACCATATATTTT.